This T cell receptor beta chain emerged from a study of OX40 agonist ivuxolimab in advanced cancers. About the investigation overall: The costimulatory receptor OX40 (CD134) was targeted by ivuxolimab, a fully human IgG2 agonistic monoclonal antibody. Intravenous ivuxolimab was administered to patients every 2 weeks at six dose levels: 0.01, 0.1, 0.3, 1.5, 3 and 10 mg/kg. Among the roughly 50 dose-escalation patients, about 19 had hepatocellular carcinoma, approximately 15 melanoma, 9 renal cell carcinoma and 9 head and neck cancer. The dose-escalation cohort was about 83% male with a mean age of approximately 60 years, ranging from 23 to 79. Prior anti-PD-1, anti-PD-L1 or anti-CTLA-4 therapy was permitted, and 35% to 40% of dose-escalation patients had received checkpoint inhibitors. Partial responses were achieved by three dose-escalation patients, of whom one had hepatocellular carcinoma and two had cutaneous melanoma. Peripheral TCRbeta sequencing was intended to test whether TCR sequence diversity was altered and clonal T-cell expansion was caused by ivuxolimab. The paper describes the monotherapy dose-escalation part (N ≈ 52 patients) of the phase I trial of ivuxolimab. The study at large found these results: After ivuxolimab, expanded clones were on average more numerous among CD8+ T cells than among CD4+ T cells. At doses from 0.1 to 3.0 mg/kg, clonal expansion was seen in both CD4+ and CD8+ blood T cells between baseline and week 6. Low levels of normalized T-cell clonal expansion were also seen in some patients who did not respond. The antigen specificity of the clonally expanded peripheral T cells was not determined. In the 0.1-3.0 mg/kg groups, partial responders had among the lowest normalized peripheral clonal expansion, particularly in CD8+ T cells.

The trial excluded patients who had a history of autoimmune disease or were on systemic immunosuppression. Peripheral blood for TCR sequencing was collected from all dose cohorts at baseline, on cycle 4 day 1, and on cycle 7 day 1. The samples were taken from a phase I, first-in-human, multicenter, open-label dose-escalation trial of ivuxolimab. The trial enrolled adults with locally advanced or metastatic head and neck squamous cell, hepatocellular, melanoma or renal cell carcinoma. Before TCR sequencing, CD4+ T cells and CD8+ T cells were sorted from peripheral blood as separate populations. To sequence the TCRbeta CDR3 region, genomic DNA was isolated from the sorted cells. TCRbeta CDR3 regions were sequenced using the immunoSEQ Assay. Sourced from immuneACCESS, this table was stored by TCRdb with only in-frame sequences that have V and J called. A share of the clones is absent; for the studies checked, an unresolved V gene accounts for under half, and the remainder has no known explanation. Present in this sample are tens of thousands of clones, more than 75% of which were seen just once. The top ten clones comprise over 0.35% of the sample.

Worth noting for this clone: This receptor's antigen is unknown. No quality values exist for individual bases; no much larger clone is one base distant.

V loses 4 bases, J loses 2 bases, and the germline ends lie 8 bases apart. The CDR3 runs 13 residues from the cysteine to the phenylalanine. The CDR3 DNA has 39 bases and is translated from base 1. Taken from the germline V gene, the CDR1 and CDR2 loops are SGHDN and FVKESK. The specimen was CD4+ or CD8+ T cells sorted from blood, collected in a trial of the OX40 agonist ivuxolimab. The chain joins TRBV14 to TRBJ2-5; possibly the D gene is TRBD2, per 5 matching bases. The TCR comes from an adult with an advanced solid tumor such as melanoma, head and neck, liver or kidney cancer. CDR3 sequence: CASSPDLQETQYF. The DNA sequence is TGTGCCAGCAGCCCGGACTTGCAAGAGACCCAGTACTTC. Where the CDR3 stops, the reference TRBV14 and TRBJ2-5 genes take over; the full variable domain is EAGVTQFPSHSVIEKGQTVTLRCDPISGHDNLYWYRRVMGKEIKFLLHFVKESKQDESGMPNNRFLAERTGGTYSTLKVQPAELEDSGVYFCASSPDLQETQYFGPGTRLLVL.